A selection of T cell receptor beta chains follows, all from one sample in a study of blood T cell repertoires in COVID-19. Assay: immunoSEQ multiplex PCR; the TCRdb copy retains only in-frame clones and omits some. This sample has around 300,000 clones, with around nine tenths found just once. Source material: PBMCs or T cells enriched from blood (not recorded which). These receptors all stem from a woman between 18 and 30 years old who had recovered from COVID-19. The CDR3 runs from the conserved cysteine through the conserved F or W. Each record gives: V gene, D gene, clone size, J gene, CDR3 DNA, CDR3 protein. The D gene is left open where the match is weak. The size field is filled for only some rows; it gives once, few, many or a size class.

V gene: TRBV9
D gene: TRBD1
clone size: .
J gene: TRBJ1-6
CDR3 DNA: TGTGCCAGCAGCGTAGGTAGCACAGGGGAATTTTCACCCCTCCACTTT
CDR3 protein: CASSVGSTGEFSPLHF

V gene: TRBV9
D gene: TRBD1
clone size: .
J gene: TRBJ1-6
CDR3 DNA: TGTGCCAGCAGCGTCCAGACAGGGGCTAATTCACCCCTCCACTTT
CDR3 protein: CASSVQTGANSPLHF

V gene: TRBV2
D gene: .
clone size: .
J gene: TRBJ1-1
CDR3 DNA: TGTGCCAGCAGTCTCCGGGGTTACACTGAAGCTTTCTTT
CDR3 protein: CASSLRGYTEAFF

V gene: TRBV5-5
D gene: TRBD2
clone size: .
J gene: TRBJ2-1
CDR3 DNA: TGTGCCAGCAGCTTGGTCCAAGGGACTAGCGGGAGGAATGAGCAGTTCTTC
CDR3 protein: CASSLVQGTSGRNEQFF

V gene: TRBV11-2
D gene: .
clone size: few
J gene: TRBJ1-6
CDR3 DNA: TGTGCCAGCAGCTATAGGGGCAATTCCTATAATTCACCCCTCCACTTT
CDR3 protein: CASSYRGNSYNSPLHF

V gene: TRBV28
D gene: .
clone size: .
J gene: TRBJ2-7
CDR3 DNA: TGTGCCAGCAGTTCCTTCACGCTATCCTCCTACGAGCAGTACTTC
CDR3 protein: CASSSFTLSSYEQYF

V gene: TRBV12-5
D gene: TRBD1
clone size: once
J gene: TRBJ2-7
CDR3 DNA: TGTGCTAGTGGTTCCGGGACAGGGGGGACTACCTACGAGCAGTACTTC
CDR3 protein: CASGSGTGGTTYEQYF

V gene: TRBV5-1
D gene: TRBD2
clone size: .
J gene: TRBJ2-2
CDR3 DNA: TGCGCCAGCAGCCCGCTGGGACTAGCGGGGACCGGGGAGCTGTTTTTT
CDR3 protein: CASSPLGLAGTGELFF

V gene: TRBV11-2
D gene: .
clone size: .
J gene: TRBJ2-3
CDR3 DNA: TGTGCCAGCAGCTTAGGACAGGTAGATACGCAGTATTTT
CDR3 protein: CASSLGQVDTQYF

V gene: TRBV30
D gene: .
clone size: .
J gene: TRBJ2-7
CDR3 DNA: TGTGCCTGGAGTTTGCTAAGAGCCTACGAGCAGTACTTC
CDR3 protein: CAWSLLRAYEQYF

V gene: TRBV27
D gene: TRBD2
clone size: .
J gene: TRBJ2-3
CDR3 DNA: TGTGCCAGCAGAATTCTAGCGGGAGGCGGCGATACGCAGTATTTT
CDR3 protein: CASRILAGGGDTQYF

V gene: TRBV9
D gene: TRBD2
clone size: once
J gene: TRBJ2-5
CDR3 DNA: TGTGCCAGCAGCGTACTAGCGGGAGAGGGAGAGACCCAGTACTTC
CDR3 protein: CASSVLAGEGETQYF

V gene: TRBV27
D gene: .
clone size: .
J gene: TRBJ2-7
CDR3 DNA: TGTGCCAGCAGTTCCCCACTTGGTGGAGGACGGCACGAGCAGTACTTC
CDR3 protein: CASSSPLGGGRHEQYF

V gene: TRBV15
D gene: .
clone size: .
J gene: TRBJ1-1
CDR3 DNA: TGTGCCACCAGCACTGAACAGAACACTGAAGCTTTCTTT
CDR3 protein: CATSTEQNTEAFF

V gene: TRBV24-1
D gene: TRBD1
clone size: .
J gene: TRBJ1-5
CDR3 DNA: TGTGCCACCGACCAGGGGGCCAGGCAGCCCCAGCATTTT
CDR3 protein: CATDQGARQPQHF

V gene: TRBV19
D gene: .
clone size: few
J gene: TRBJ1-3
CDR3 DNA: TGTGCCAGTAGTATAGGCGGAAGCTCTGGAAACACCATATATTTT
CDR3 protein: CASSIGGSSGNTIYF

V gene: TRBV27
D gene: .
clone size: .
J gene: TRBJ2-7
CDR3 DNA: TGTGCCAGCAGTTACGGGACATACTACGAGCAGTACTTC
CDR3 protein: CASSYGTYYEQYF

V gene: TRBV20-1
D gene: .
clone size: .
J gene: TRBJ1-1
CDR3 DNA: TGCAGTGCTCCCGTCCGGACTGAAGCTTTCTTT
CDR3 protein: CSAPVRTEAFF

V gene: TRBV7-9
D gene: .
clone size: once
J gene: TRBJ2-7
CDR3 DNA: TGTGCCAGCAGCTTAGACGGGATGGGCCCCTACGAGCAGTACTTC
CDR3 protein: CASSLDGMGPYEQYF

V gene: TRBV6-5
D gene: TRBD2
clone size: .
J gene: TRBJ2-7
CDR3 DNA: TGTGCCAGCAGTTACTCCAGCGGGACTGGCTACGAGCAGTACTTC
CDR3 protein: CASSYSSGTGYEQYF

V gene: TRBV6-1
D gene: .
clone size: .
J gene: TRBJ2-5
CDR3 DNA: TGTGCCAGCAGTGAATCTTACAGCGGCCAGTACTTC
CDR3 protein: CASSESYSGQYF

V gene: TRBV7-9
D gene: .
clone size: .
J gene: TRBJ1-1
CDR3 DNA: TGTGCCAGCAGCTTGGAGACTACCGAAGCTTTCTTT
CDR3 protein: CASSLETTEAFF

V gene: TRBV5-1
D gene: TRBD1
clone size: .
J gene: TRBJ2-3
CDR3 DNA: TGCGCCAGCAGAAACAGGGGGCAAAGCACAGATACGCAGTATTTT
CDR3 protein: CASRNRGQSTDTQYF

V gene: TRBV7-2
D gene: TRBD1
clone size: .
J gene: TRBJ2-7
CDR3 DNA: TGTGCCAGCAGCTTAGTACCAGGGGGCACCTACGAGCAGTACTTC
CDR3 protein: CASSLVPGGTYEQYF

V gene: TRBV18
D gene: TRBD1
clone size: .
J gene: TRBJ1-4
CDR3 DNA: TGTGCCAGCTCCCTTGCGGGACAGCCTTTTGAAAAACTGTTTTTT
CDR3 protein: CASSLAGQPFEKLFF

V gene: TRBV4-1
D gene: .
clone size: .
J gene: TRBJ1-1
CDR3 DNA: TGCGCCAGCAGCCCGCCCGGGTATACTGAAGCTTTCTTT
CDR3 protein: CASSPPGYTEAFF

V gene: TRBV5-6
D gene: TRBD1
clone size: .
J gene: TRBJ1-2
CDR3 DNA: TGTGCCAGCAGCTTGGGACAGGGATTCACTTTTGGCTACACCTTC
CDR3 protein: CASSLGQGFTFGYTF

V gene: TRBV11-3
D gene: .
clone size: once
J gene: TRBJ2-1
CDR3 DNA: TGTGCCAGCAGCTGGGCGGGGCCCAATGAGCAGTTCTTC
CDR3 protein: CASSWAGPNEQFF

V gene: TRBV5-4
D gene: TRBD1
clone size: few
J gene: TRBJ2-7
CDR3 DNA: TGTGCCAGCAGCCCACCTCGGACAGGGGGTCCTCTCGAGCAGTACTTC
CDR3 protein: CASSPPRTGGPLEQYF

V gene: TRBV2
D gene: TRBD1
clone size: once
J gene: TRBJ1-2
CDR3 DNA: TGTGCCAGCAGGATAGGGACAGGCTATGGCTACACCTTC
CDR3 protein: CASRIGTGYGYTF

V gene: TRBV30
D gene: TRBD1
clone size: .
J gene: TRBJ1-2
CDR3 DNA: TGTGCCTGGAGTGCGTTGACAGGGACTGGCTACACCTTC
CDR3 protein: CAWSALTGTGYTF

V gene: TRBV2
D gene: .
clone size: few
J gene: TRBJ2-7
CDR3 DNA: TGTGCCAGCAGCGGACAGACCAACTACGAGCAGTACTTC
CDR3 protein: CASSGQTNYEQYF

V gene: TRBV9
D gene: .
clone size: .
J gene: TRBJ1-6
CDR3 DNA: TGTGCCAGCAGCGTAACAGGGAGCTCCTATAATTCACCCCTCCACTTT
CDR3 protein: CASSVTGSSYNSPLHF

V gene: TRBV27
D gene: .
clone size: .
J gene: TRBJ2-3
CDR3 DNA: TGTGCCACCAACGCGGGGACAGCGCGAATCACAGATACGCAGTATTTT
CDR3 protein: CATNAGTARITDTQYF

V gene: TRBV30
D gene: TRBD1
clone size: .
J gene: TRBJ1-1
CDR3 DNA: TGTGCCTGGAGTTGGGACAGGGGGATTAGAACTGAAGCTTTCTTT
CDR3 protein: CAWSWDRGIRTEAFF

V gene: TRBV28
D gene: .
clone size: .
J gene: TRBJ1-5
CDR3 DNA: TGTGCCAGCAGTTCCCGTGGAGGTTATAGCAATCAGCCCCAGCATTTT
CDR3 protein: CASSSRGGYSNQPQHF

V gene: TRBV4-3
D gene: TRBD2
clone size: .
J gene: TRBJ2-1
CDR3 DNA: TGCGCCAGCAGCCAAGGACTGGGACTAGCGGGGGATGAGCAGTTCTTC
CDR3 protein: CASSQGLGLAGDEQFF

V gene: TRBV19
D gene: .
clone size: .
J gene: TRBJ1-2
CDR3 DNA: TGTGCCAGTAGTGAGTCAGTCACTCCGGGGTATGGCTACACCTTC
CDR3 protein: CASSESVTPGYGYTF

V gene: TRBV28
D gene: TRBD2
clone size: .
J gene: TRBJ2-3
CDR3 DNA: TGTGCCAGCAGTGTGATCGGGGGGGAGAGCGCAGATACGCAGTATTTT
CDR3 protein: CASSVIGGESADTQYF

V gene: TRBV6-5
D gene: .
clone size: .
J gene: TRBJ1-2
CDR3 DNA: TGTGCCAGCACCAAAGGTGCGGGGTTCATCTATGGCTACACCTTC
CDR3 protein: CASTKGAGFIYGYTF

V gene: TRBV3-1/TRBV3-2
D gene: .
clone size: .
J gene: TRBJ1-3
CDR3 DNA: TGTGCCAGCAGCCAAAATTTAGGAACAGGGTTCAGAAACACCATATATTTT
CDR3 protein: CASSQNLGTGFRNTIYF

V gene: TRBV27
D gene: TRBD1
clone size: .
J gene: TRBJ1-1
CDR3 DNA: TGTGCCAGTAAGAAAACTGACAGGGCGGACACTGAAGCTTTCTTT
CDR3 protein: CASKKTDRADTEAFF

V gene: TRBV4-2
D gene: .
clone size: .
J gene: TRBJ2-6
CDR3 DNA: TGTGCCAGCAGCCAAGATCCGGCAGGGGCTTCCTCTCGGGGGGCCAACGTCCTGACTTTC
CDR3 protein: CASSQDPAGASSRGANVLTF

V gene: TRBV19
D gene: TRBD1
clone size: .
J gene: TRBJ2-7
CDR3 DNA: TGTGCCAGTAGTATTTTCGGCTTTGGGACAGGGGACACCTACGAGCAGTACTTC
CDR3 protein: CASSIFGFGTGDTYEQYF

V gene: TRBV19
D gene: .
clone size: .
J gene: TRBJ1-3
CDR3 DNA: TGTGCCAGTAGTCAACAGAGATCTGGAAACACCATATATTTT
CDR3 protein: CASSQQRSGNTIYF

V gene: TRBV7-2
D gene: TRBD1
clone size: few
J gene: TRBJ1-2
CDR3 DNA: TGTGCCAGCAGCTTACACGGACAGGGTCCCTATGGCTACACCTTC
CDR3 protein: CASSLHGQGPYGYTF

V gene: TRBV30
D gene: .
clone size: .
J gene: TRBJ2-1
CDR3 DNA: TGTGCCTGGAGTCTTCCCGGGGGAACCTACAATGAGCAGTTCTTC
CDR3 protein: CAWSLPGGTYNEQFF

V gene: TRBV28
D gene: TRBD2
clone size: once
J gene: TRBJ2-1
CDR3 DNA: TGTGCCAGCAGTTTGGGCCTAGCGGGGTACAATGAGCAGTTCTTC
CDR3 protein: CASSLGLAGYNEQFF

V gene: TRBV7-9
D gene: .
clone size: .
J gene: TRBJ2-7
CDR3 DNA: TGTGCCAGCAGCTCCCCCAGGGTCGCCTACGAGCAGTACTTC
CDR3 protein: CASSSPRVAYEQYF

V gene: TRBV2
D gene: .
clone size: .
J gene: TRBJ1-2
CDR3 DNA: TGTGCCAGCAGTGCTCAGGGCTCCTATGGCTACACCTTC
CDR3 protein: CASSAQGSYGYTF

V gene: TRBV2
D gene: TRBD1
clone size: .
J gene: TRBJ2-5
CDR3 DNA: TGTGCCAGCATCTCGACAGGGGGTTCGGGAGAGACCCAGTACTTC
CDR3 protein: CASISTGGSGETQYF

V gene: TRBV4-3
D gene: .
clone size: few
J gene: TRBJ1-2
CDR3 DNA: TGCGCCAGCAGCCAAGGCTCGGCAGGCGCCTATGGCTACACCTTC
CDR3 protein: CASSQGSAGAYGYTF

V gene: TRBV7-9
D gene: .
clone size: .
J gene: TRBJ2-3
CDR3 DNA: TGTGCCAGCAGGATGGGAGGGGGAGATACGCAGTATTTT
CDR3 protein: CASRMGGGDTQYF

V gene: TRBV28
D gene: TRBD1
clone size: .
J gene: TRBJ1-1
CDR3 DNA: TGTGCCAGCGATGACACTGGCAGGGGGCTGATCACTGAAGCTTTCTTT
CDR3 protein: CASDDTGRGLITEAFF

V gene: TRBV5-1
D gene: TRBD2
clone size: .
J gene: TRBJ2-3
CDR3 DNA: TGCGCCAGCAGCCGGGAGGCGAGCACAGATACGCAGTATTTT
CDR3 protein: CASSREASTDTQYF

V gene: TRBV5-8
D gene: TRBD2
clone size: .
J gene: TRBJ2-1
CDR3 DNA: TGTGCCAGCAGCTTCAGCGGGAGTAGGGCGGCGAGTGAGCAGTTCTTC
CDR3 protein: CASSFSGSRAASEQFF

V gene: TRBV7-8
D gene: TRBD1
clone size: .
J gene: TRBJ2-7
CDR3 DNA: TGTGCCAGCAGCTTAGACAGGGGTGAGCAGTACTTC
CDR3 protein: CASSLDRGEQYF

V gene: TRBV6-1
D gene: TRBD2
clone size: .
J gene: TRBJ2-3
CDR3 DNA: TGTGCCAGCAGTGAAACACGCGGGGGTTCGACAGATACGCAGTATTTT
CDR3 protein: CASSETRGGSTDTQYF

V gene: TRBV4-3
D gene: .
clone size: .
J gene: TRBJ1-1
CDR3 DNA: TGCGCCAGCAGCCAAGACGTGCGTGGGGGGTTTAGTGAAGCTTTCTTT
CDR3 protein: CASSQDVRGGFSEAFF